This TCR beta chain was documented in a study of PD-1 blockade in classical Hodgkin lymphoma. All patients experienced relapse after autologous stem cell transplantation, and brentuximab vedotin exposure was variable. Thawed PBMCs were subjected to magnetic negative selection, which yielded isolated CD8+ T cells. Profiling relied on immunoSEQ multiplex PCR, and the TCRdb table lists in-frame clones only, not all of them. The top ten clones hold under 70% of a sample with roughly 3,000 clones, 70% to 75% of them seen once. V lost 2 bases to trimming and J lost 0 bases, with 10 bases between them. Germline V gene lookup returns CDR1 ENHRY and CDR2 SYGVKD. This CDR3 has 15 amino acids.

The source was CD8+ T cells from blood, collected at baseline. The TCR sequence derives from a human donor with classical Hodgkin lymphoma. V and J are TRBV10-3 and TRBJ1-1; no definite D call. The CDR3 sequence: CAISEGPTLNTEAFF. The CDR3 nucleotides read TGTGCCATCAGTGAGGGGCCCACTTTGAACACTGAAGCTTTCTTT.